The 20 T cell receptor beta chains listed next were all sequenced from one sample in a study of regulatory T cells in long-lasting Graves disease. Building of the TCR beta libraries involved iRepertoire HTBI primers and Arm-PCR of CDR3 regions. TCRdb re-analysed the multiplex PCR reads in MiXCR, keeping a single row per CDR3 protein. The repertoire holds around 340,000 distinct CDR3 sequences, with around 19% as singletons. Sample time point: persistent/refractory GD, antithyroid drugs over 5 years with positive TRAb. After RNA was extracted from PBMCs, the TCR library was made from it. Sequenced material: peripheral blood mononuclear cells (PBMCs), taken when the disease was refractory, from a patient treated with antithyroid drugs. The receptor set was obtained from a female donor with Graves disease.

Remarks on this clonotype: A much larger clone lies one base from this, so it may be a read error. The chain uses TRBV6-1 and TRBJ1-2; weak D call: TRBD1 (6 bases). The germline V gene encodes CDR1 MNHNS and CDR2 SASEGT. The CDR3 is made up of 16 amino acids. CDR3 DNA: TGTGCCAGCACCCCCTCCCGGGGGGCGCGAATCTATGGCCACACCTTC. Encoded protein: CASTPSRGARIYGHTF.

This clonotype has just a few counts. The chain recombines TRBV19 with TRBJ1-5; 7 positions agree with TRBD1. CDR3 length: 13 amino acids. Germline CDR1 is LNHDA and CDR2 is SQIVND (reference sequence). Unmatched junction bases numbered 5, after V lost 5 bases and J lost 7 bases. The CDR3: CASSYIGGQPQHF. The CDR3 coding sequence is TGTGCCAGTAGTTATATAGGGGGCCAGCCCCAGCATTTT.

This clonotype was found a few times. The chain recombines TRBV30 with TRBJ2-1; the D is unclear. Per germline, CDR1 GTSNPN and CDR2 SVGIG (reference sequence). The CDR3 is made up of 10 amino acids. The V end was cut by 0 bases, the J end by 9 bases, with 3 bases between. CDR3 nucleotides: TGTGCCTGGAGTGTGGGTGAGCAGTTCTTC. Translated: CAWSVGEQFF.

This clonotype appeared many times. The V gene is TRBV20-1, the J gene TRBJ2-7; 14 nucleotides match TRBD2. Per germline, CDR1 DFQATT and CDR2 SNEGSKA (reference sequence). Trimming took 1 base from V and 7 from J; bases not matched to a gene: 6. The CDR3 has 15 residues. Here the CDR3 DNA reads TGCAGTGCTAGAGGTGGACTAGCGGGAGGAGTAGAGCAGTACTTC. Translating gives CSARGGLAGGVEQYF.

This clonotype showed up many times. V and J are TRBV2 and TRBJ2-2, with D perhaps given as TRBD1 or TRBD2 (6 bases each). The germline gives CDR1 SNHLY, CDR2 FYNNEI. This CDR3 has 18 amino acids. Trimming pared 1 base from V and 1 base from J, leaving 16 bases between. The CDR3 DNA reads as TGTGCCAGCAGTGAAGTATTCCCCGGAGGGGGGAACACCGGGGAGCTGTTTTTT. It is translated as CASSEVFPGGGNTGELFF. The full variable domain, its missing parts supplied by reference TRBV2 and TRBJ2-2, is EPEVTQTPSHQVTQMGQEVILRCVPISNHLYFYWYRQILGQKVEFLVSFYNNEISEKSEIFDDQFSVERPDGSNFTLKIRSTKLEDSAMYFCASSEVFPGGGNTGELFFGEGSRLTVL.

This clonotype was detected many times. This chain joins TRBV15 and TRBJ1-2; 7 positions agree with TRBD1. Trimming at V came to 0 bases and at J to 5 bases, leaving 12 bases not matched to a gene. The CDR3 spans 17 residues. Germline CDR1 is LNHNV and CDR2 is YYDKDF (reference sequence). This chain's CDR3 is CATSREPLTGSIYGYTF. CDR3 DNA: TGTGCCACCAGCAGAGAACCCCTGACAGGGTCCATATATGGCTACACCTTC.

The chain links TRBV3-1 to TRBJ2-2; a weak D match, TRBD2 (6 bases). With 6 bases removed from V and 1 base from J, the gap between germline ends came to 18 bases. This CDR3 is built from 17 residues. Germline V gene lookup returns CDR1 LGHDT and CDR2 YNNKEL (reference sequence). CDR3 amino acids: CASSPLGTLLNTGELFF. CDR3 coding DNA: TGTGCCAGCAGTCCCCTCGGGACTCTCCTGAACACCGGGGAGCTGTTTTTT.

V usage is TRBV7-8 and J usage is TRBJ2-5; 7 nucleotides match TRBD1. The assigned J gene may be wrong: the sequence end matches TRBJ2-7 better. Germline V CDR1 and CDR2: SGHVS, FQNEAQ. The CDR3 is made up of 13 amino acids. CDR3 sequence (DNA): TGTGCCAGCAGCTTCGAGGGGGCTGGCGAGCAGTACTTC. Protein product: CASSFEGAGEQYF.

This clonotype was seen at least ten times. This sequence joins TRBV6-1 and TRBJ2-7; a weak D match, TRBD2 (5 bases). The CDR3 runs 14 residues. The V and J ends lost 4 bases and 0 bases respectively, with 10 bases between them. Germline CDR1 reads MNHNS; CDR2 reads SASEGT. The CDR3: CASSVGRGSYEQYF. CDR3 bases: TGTGCCAGCAGTGTGGGTCGGGGCTCCTACGAGCAGTACTTC.

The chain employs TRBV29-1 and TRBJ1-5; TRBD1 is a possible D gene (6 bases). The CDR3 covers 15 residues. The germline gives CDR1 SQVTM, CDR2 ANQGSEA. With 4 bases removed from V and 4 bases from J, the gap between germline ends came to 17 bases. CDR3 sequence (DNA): TGCAGCGTTGTCGACGGACAGAGTCGGAATCAGCCCCAGCATTTT. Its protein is CSVVDGQSRNQPQHF.

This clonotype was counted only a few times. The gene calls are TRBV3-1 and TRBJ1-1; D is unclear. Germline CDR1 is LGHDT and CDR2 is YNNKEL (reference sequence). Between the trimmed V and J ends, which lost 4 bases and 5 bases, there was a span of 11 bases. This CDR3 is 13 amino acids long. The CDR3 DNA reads TGTGCCAGCAGCCGCGGCTCGGGGACTGAAGCTTTCTTT. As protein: CASSRGSGTEAFF.

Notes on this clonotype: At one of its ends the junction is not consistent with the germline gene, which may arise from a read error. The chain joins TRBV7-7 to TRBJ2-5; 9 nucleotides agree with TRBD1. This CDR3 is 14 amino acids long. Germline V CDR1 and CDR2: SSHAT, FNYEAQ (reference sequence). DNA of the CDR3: TGTGCTAGCAGCTTCGGACAGGGGAGACAGACCCAGTACTTC. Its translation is CASSFGQGRQTQYF.

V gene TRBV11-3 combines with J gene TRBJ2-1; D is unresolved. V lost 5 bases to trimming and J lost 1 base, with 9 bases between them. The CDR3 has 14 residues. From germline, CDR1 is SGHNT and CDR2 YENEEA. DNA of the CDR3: TGTGCCAGCAGCAAAATTACGTCCTACAATGAGCAGTTCTTC. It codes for CASSKITSYNEQFF.

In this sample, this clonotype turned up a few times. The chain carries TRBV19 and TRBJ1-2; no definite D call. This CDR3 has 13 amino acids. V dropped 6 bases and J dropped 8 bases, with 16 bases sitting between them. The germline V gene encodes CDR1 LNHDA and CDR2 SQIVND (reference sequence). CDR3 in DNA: TGTGCCAGTAGAAACCCGGCACCTAAAGGCTACACCTTC. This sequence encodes CASRNPAPKGYTF. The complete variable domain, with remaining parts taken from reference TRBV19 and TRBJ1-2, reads DGGITQSPKYLFRKEGQNVTLSCEQNLNHDAMYWYRQDPGQGLRLIYYSQIVNDFQKGDIAEGYSVSREKKESFPLTVTSAQKNPTAFYLCASRNPAPKGYTFGSGTRLTVV.

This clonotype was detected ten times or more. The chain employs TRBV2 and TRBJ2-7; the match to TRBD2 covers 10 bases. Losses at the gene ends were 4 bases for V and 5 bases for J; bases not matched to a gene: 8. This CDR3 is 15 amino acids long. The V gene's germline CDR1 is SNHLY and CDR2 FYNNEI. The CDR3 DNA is TGTGCCAGCAGTGGACTAGCGGGTTCTTGGGACGAGCAGTACTTC. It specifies CASSGLAGSWDEQYF. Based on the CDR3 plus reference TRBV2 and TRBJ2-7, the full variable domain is EPEVTQTPSHQVTQMGQEVILRCVPISNHLYFYWYRQILGQKVEFLVSFYNNEISEKSEIFDDQFSVERPDGSNFTLKIRSTKLEDSAMYFCASSGLAGSWDEQYFGPGTRLTVT.

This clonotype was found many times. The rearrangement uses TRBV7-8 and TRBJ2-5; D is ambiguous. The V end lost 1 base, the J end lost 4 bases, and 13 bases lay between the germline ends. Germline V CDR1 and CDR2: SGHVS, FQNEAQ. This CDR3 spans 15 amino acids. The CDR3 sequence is CASSLGRKGGETQYF. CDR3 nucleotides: TGTGCCAGCAGCTTAGGCCGAAAGGGTGGAGAGACCCAGTACTTC.

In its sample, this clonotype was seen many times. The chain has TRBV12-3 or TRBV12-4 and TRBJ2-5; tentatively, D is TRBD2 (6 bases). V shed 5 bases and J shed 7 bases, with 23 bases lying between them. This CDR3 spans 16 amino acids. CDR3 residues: CASSAGTWGDGGTQYF. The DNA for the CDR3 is TGTGCCAGCAGTGCCGGGACTTGGGGGGATGGTGGGACCCAGTACTTC.

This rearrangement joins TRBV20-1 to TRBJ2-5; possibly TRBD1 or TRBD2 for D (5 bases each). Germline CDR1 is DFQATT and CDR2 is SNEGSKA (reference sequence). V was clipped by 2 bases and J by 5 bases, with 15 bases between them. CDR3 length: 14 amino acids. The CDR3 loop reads CSARLGTARETQYF. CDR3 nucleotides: TGCAGTGCTAGATTAGGGACCGCCCGCGAGACCCAGTACTTC.

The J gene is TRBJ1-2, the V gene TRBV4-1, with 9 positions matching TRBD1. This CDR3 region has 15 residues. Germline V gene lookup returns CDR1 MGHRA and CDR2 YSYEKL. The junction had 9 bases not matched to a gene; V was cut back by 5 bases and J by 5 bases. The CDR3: CASSAPTGGGYGYTF. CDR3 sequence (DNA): TGCGCCAGCAGCGCCCCGACAGGGGGAGGGTATGGCTACACCTTC.

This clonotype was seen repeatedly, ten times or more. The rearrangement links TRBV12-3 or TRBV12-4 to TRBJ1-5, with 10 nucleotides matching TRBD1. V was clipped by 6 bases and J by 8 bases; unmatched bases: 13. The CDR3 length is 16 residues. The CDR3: CASSPRQGAYGEPQHF. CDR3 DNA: TGTGCCAGCAGCCCCAGACAGGGGGCCTACGGAGAGCCCCAGCATTTT.